This TCR beta chain was documented in a study of PD-1 blockade in classical Hodgkin lymphoma. Time point indicated: cycle 4 day 1 (C4D1), after 5 to 7 weeks of nivolumab. Each patient's relapse followed autologous stem cell transplantation, and brentuximab vedotin exposure varied. Negative magnetic selection isolated CD4+ T cells from thawed PBMCs. The V gene lost 3 bases and the J gene lost 8 bases, with 7 bases spanning the gap. Looked up from germline, CDR1 is SEHNR and CDR2 is FQNEAQ (reference sequence). This CDR3 comprises 11 residues. Using immunoSEQ multiplex PCR, the repertoire was profiled, and TCRdb retains in-frame clones only, with some absent. Here the sample spans some 23,000 clones, 65% to 90% being singletons. This clone has a single count.

The sample here was CD4+ T cells from blood, taken before the fourth cycle of nivolumab. The chain carries TRBV7-9 and TRBJ1-1; possibly TRBD1 for D (5 bases). This clonotype was sampled from a human donor with classical Hodgkin lymphoma. The CDR3 bases are TGTGCCAGCAGCTTCGGGACGGAAGCTTTCTTT. Protein: CASSFGTEAFF.